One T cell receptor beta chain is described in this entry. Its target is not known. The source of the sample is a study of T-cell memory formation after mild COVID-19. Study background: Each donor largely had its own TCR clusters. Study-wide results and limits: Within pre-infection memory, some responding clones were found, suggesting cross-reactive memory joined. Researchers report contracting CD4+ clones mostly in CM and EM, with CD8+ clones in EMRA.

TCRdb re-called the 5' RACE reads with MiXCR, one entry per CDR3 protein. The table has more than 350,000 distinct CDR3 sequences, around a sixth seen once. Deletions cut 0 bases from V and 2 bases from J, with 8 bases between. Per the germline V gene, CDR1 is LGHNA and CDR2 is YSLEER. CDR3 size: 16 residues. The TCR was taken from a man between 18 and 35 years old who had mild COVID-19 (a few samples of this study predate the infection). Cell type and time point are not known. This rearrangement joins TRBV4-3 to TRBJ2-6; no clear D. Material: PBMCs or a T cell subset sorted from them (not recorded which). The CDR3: CASSQETLPGANVLTF. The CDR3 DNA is TGCGCCAGCAGCCAAGAAACCCTACCTGGGGCCAACGTCCTGACTTTC.